The 11 T cell receptor beta chains given below trace back to one sample, sequenced in a study of blood T cell repertoires in COVID-19. Sequenced by immunoSEQ multiplex PCR; TCRdb stores in-frame clones only, minus some. Of 200,000 to 300,000 clones detected, approximately 84% appear once; the ten largest clones hold less than 4.5%. Sequencing used peripheral blood. These receptors were obtained from a man aged 45 to 65 with acute or convalescent COVID-19.

J is TRBJ1-5 and V is TRBV18, with 8 bases lining up with TRBD1. V dropped 3 bases and J dropped 5; count of bases not matched to a gene: 9. The length of the CDR3 is 16 residues. From germline, CDR1 is KGHSH and CDR2 LQKENI. The CDR3 sequence: CASSPRQGMAYQPQHF. DNA of the CDR3: TGTGCCAGCTCACCCCGACAGGGGATGGCGTATCAGCCCCAGCATTTT.

The V gene is TRBV6-5, the J gene TRBJ2-2, with TRBD2 matching over 10 bases. The length of the CDR3 is 15 residues. The J segment lost 5 bases and the V segment lost 8 bases, leaving 8 bases of the junction unmatched. The germline V gene has CDR1 MNHEY and CDR2 SVGAGI. The CDR3 reads CASSRGLAVTGELFF. CDR3 coding DNA: TGTGCCAGCTCTAGAGGACTAGCGGTTACCGGGGAGCTGTTTTTT.

The V gene is TRBV28, the J gene TRBJ2-7; 10 bases line up with TRBD2. V dropped 5 bases and J dropped 2; count of bases not matched to a gene: 12. Germline lookup yields CDR1 MDHEN and CDR2 SYDVKM. The CDR3 is 17 amino acids. Here the CDR3 DNA reads TGTGCCAGCAGTAGCATCGAGGGGCTAGCGGGAGCCTACGAGCAGTACTTC. This gives the protein CASSSIEGLAGAYEQYF.

The J gene is TRBJ1-2, the V gene TRBV6-1; 7 nucleotides match TRBD1. This CDR3 spans 13 amino acids. Trimming at V came to 1 base and at J to 9 bases, leaving 5 bases not matched to a gene. CDR1 is MNHNS, CDR2 SASEGT, per germline. CDR3 nucleotides: TGTGCCAGCAGTGAAGATGCCAGGGGGAGCTACACCTTC. It is translated as CASSEDARGSYTF.

This clone has only one observation. The chain has TRBV12-5 and TRBJ2-5; 7 bases map to TRBD1. Germline V lookup: CDR1 LGHNT, CDR2 FRNRAP. The CDR3 spans 14 residues. Trimming at V came to 5 bases and at J to 1 base, leaving 4 bases not matched to a gene. This CDR3 reads CASGRGTVQETQYF. The CDR3 nucleotides read TGTGCTAGTGGTCGAGGGACAGTCCAAGAGACCCAGTACTTC.

The chain has TRBV19 and TRBJ1-1, with D uncertain. The CDR3 is 12 residues long. Looked up from germline, CDR1 is LNHDA and CDR2 is SQIVND (reference sequence). Trimming removed 4 bases at V and 3 bases at J, with 6 bases between. CDR3 loop: CASSKRDTEAFF. For the CDR3, the DNA is TGTGCCAGTAGTAAACGGGACACTGAAGCTTTCTTT.

The chain employs TRBV11-2 and TRBJ2-7; weak D call: TRBD2 (5 bases). Germline V gives CDR1 SGHAT, CDR2 FQNNGV. V was clipped by 0 bases and J by 4 bases, with 19 bases between them. The CDR3 has 17 residues. The CDR3 spells CASSLESSDLFTYEQYF. In nucleotides, the CDR3 is TGTGCCAGCAGCTTAGAGTCCTCGGACTTATTCACGTACGAGCAGTACTTC.

This sequence joins TRBV18 and TRBJ1-1; 7 bases align to TRBD1. V lost 1 base to trimming and J lost 4 bases; unmatched junction nucleotides: 6. The CDR3 length is 15 residues. Germline V gene lookup returns CDR1 KGHSH and CDR2 LQKENI. CDR3 DNA: TGTGCCAGCTCACCACGTGAGGGGGCGATCACTGAAGCTTTCTTT. It encodes CASSPREGAITEAFF.

The chain carries TRBV9 and TRBJ1-2, with D unclear. V lost 4 bases, J lost 8 bases, and 18 bases lay in between. The germline V gene has CDR1 SGDLS and CDR2 YYNGEE. The CDR3 extends over 14 amino acids. In DNA form, the CDR3 reads TGTGCCAGCAGCCCCGGGAGTCGGGAGTCGGGCTACACCTTC. Translation: CASSPGSRESGYTF.

This chain connects TRBV12-3 or TRBV12-4 to TRBJ1-1; TRBD1 agrees at 8 bases. Unmatched junction bases numbered 4, after V lost 6 bases and J lost 4 bases. This CDR3 has 13 amino acids. As DNA, the CDR3 is TGTGCCAGCAGCTTCGGACAGGGCACTGAAGCTTTCTTT. Protein product: CASSFGQGTEAFF.

The chain joins TRBV2 to TRBJ1-6; 10 nucleotides match TRBD1. V lost 7 bases to trimming and J lost 9 bases; unmatched junction nucleotides: 6. The germline gives CDR1 SNHLY, CDR2 FYNNEI. CDR3 length equals 14 residues. CDR3 region: CASNRDRGLSPLHF. CDR3 nucleotide sequence: TGTGCCAGCAACCGGGACAGGGGTCTTTCACCCCTCCACTTT.